This T cell receptor beta chain appears in the sequencing data of a study of CD8+ T cells in alopecia areata (dated by TCRdb to 2017 to 2018). Background on the whole study: Treated patients were enrolled in an open-label pilot trial of oral tofacitinib at 5 to 10 mg twice daily for moderate-to-severe alopecia areata. Patients stayed on tofacitinib for 6 to 18 months and then had 6 months of follow-up off drug so that delayed response and recurrence could be assessed. In treated patients, disease severity was measured using the SALT score, which gives the percentage of scalp surface area affected. High-throughput TCRbeta sequencing was used to examine T cell clonal expansion in alopecia areata in both the C3H/HeJ mouse model and human patients. In humans, TCRbeta sequencing was performed on scalp tissue and on sorted CD4+ and CD8+ peripheral blood T cells from healthy controls and from patients with patchy or totalis/universalis alopecia areata. Biopsies were taken from tofacitinib-treated patients at baseline and at 4 and 24 weeks of treatment, and a later scalp biopsy was taken in several of the tofacitinib-treated patients. Scalp clonality was compared among normal scalp (n=4), patchy alopecia areata scalp (n=8), and alopecia totalis/universalis scalp (n=8). RNA came from the PAXgene miRNA kit for fixed scalp, the miRNeasy kit for PBMCs, and the RNeasy kit for mouse skin. immunoSEQ multiplex PCR using 35 Vbeta forward primers and 13 Jbeta reverse primers was used to amplify TCRbeta CDR3 regions. The study at large found these results: Because the treated cohort was small and had only one nonresponder, larger studies are needed to examine links between baseline CD8+ expansion and response. Unlike mouse skin, where gammadelta T cells dominate, normal human skin contains resident alphabeta T cells that get sequenced too, which complicates analysis of the scalp TCR repertoire. Compared with normal scalp, lesional scalp had higher clonality and more expanded CD8+ clones, particularly in alopecia totalis/universalis, a pattern that suggests antigenic drive. Shared TCR sequences between patients were less evident than in mice, which may be partly attributable to HLA diversity in the patient population. Many expanded lesional clones were found to persist in scalp and blood during tofacitinib treatment, and relapse after treatment cessation may be partly explained by this persistence. Tofacitinib significantly decreased scalp clonality and the number of expanded CD8+ clones among the top 100 scalp clones.

Of note for this clone: Its antigen is still unknown. Base-call qualities are not available, and no considerably larger clone is one nucleotide away.

The library was made by the immunoSEQ multiplex PCR assay. To provide template for TCR sequencing, every sample had RNA extracted and reverse transcribed into cDNA. SuperScript III was used to make first-strand cDNA, primed with a 2:1 mix of oligo-dT and random hexamers. A synthetic immune receptor repertoire was used to assess amplification bias, and residual bias was removed computationally. The source study handled its data this way. After raw reads were preprocessed to remove errors, the CDR3 was defined following IMGT conventions as running from the conserved cysteine to phenylalanine. Clonality was computed by normalizing Shannon entropy by log2 of the number of productive unique TCRs and subtracting the result from 1. CD4 or CD8 identity of scalp clones was inferred by cross-referencing scalp TCRbeta sequences with sorted blood CD4 and CD8 repertoires. TCRdb holds this immuneACCESS table with in-frame rearrangements only. Some clones are missing; in checked studies, unresolved V genes explain under half, and the rest has no known cause. V, J and clone size derive from that table, while D and trimming were established from the DNA sequence. A total of some 170,000 clones appear in this sample, around 58% of them only once. 16% of the sample comes from the top ten.

V lost 2 bases and J lost 4 bases; the stretch between them is 8 bases long. From the cysteine up to the phenylalanine, the CDR3 has a length of 13 residues. Only CDR3 DNA is held: 39 bases, read in frame from base 1. Sequences MNHEY (CDR1) and SVGAGI (CDR2) are obtained from the germline V gene. Taken with the paper, the label for treatment or condition translates to: oral pan-JAK inhibitor, 5-10 mg twice daily. From alopecia areata patients, peripheral blood was collected along with lesional scalp punch biopsies. After PBMCs were isolated by density centrifugation and stained for CD3, CD4 and CD8, a FACSAria was used to sort CD4+ and CD8+ T cells.

The sequence is built from TRBV6-5 and TRBJ1-2; no confident D gene assignment can be made. The sequencing used CD4+ T cells sorted from blood, collected at approximately week 56, from a patient treated with tofacitinib. This clonotype was obtained from a human donor with alopecia areata. Here the CDR3 is given as CASSYGSAYGYTF. The nucleotides read TGTGCCAGCAGTTACGGCAGCGCCTATGGCTACACCTTC.